This record covers a single T cell receptor (beta chain). Its specificity is not known. Full-length variable regions came from constant-region reverse primers plus semi-nested Nested Universal Primer A PCR. One entry per CDR3 protein, called by TCRdb with MiXCR from the 5' RACE reads. Among roughly 52,000 distinct CDR3 sequences, about 15% were seen once, and the ten largest hold under 3%. Whole-study results and caveats: Tumor memory CD4+ T cell TCR gene usage was found to cluster with blood and lymph node memory CD4+ cells and with lymph node naive CD4+ cells. Greatest tumor Treg TCR overlap was with tumor naive CD4+ cells.

Naive CD4+ T cells were purified with Tregs depleted by CD25. Per the germline V gene, CDR1 is SGDLS and CDR2 is YYNGEE. V shed 3 bases and J 4 bases; nucleotides not matched to a gene: 8. The CDR3 is 15 amino acids. The chain employs TRBV9 and TRBJ2-3; 7 bases are a match to TRBD2. Material: naive CD4+ T cells sorted from blood. Sample subset: naive CD4+ T cells, CD4+CD45RA+CD25-. This sequence was found in a female donor with breast cancer. In DNA form, the CDR3 reads TGTGCCAGCAGCGGGGAAGCGGGAAGGGCAGATACGCAGTATTTT. It translates to CASSGEAGRADTQYF.